These 4 T cell receptor beta chains were sequenced from one sample in a study of shared clonotypes between healthy human individuals. Produced via immunoSEQ multiplex PCR; TCRdb's table is partial and in-frame only. This table holds about half a million clones, roughly 85% found once. The specimen sequenced was PBMCs. These receptors originate from a woman between 40 and 50 years old in good health. Some clones in this sample may be carry-over from other donors' samples.

This sequence joins TRBV10-3 and TRBJ2-2; D is ambiguous. Germline CDR1 is ENHRY and CDR2 is SYGVKD. The CDR3 totals 15 residues. V lost 4 bases, J lost 1 base, and 10 bases lay in between. The chain's CDR3 is CAISVRQENTGELFF. DNA for the CDR3: TGTGCCATCAGTGTACGGCAGGAGAACACCGGGGAGCTGTTTTTT.

The genes are TRBV19 and TRBJ1-1, with TRBD1 matching 8 bases. V trimming: 9 bases; J trimming: 2 bases; junction bases outside the gene matches: 8. The CDR3 runs 14 residues. Per the germline V gene, CDR1 is LNHDA and CDR2 is SQIVND (reference sequence). For the CDR3, the DNA is TGTGCCAGCGGGAACAGGGGGTTAAACACTGAAGCTTTCTTT. This codes for CASGNRGLNTEAFF.

This clone was seen once. The chain carries TRBV2 and TRBJ2-3; maybe TRBD2 (5 bases). The CDR3 covers 12 residues. V was clipped by 6 bases and J by 1 base, with 5 bases between them. Per germline, CDR1 SNHLY and CDR2 FYNNEI. CDR3: CASRRGTDTQYF. CDR3 in DNA: TGTGCCAGCAGGCGGGGCACAGATACGCAGTATTTT.

Notes on this clone: Other DNA sequences in this sample translate to the same CDR3. The chain joins TRBV4-1 to TRBJ1-5; D not resolved. From germline, CDR1 is MGHRA and CDR2 YSYEKL. The CDR3 runs 13 residues. With 0 bases removed from V and 5 bases from J, the gap between germline ends came to 5 bases. The CDR3 nucleotides read TGCGCCAGCAGCCAAGAGAGGGATCAGCCCCAGCATTTT. Its protein product is CASSQERDQPQHF.